The rows below give T cell receptor beta chains drawn from one sample of a study of cytomegalovirus exposure and HLA in healthy donors. Using immunoSEQ multiplex PCR, the repertoire was profiled, and TCRdb retains in-frame clones only, with some absent. The table lists 150,000 to 200,000 clones, roughly 65% of them singletons. Material for sequencing was PBMCs. Receptors originate from a man younger than 35 in good health and CMV-seropositive. Each CDR3 is given with its conserved first and last residue. A D gene is named only where the DNA matches it firmly. Size is omitted from some rows. Given values are once, few, many or a class for expanded clones.

v_call	d_call	cdr3_length	j_call	clone_size	cdr3_nt	cdr3_aa
TRBV5-1	.	15	TRBJ1-4	.	TGCGCCAGCAGCTCTAAAGCGGGCCAGAGTGAAAAACTGTTTTTT	CASSSKAGQSEKLFF
TRBV7-2	.	12	TRBJ1-2	.	TGTGCCAGCAGCTTAAGTCGGGGTGGCTACACCTTC	CASSLSRGGYTF
TRBV6-6	TRBD1	14	TRBJ1-2	.	TGTGCCAGCAGCCTCCCGGGACAGGGCTATGGCTACACCTTC	CASSLPGQGYGYTF
TRBV19	.	14	TRBJ1-2	.	TGTGCCAGTAGTATAGCAGGGCAGGACTATGGCTACACCTTC	CASSIAGQDYGYTF
TRBV4-1	.	19	TRBJ1-2	few	TGCGCCAGCAGCCAAGTCAACCGACGTGAGAAAGAGGCTCCTGGGGGCTACACCTTC	CASSQVNRREKEAPGGYTF
TRBV25-1	TRBD1	17	TRBJ2-4	.	TGTGCCAGCAGGGGGGGAGAGCAGGGGGCGACCAAAAACATTCAGTACTTC	CASRGGEQGATKNIQYF
TRBV28	TRBD1	12	TRBJ1-1	.	TGTGCCACCAGACAGGGGACCACTGAAGCTTTCTTT	CATRQGTTEAFF
TRBV9	.	14	TRBJ1-1	.	TGTGCCAGCAGCGTAGCTTCCAGGGACACTGAAGCTTTCTTT	CASSVASRDTEAFF
TRBV2	.	16	TRBJ2-3	.	TGTGCCAGCAGGGGGGGGCGAAAGCCCGCTCCGGATACGCAGTATTTT	CASRGGRKPAPDTQYF
TRBV6-1	.	14	TRBJ1-1	.	TGTGCCAGCAAGCCCCCCCAGGGGAGGGCTGAAGCTTTCTTT	CASKPPQGRAEAFF
TRBV9	TRBD2	16	TRBJ2-1	.	TGTGCCAGCAGCGACCCCCTAGCGGGGGGGCCAGATGAGCAGTTCTTC	CASSDPLAGGPDEQFF
TRBV28	.	16	TRBJ2-2	.	TGTGCCAGCAGTTTCGGGAATAGCCTGAACACCGGGGAGCTGTTTTTT	CASSFGNSLNTGELFF
TRBV14	.	15	TRBJ2-3	.	TGTGCCAGCAGCCGACGGGCTAGCGACACAGATACGCAGTATTTT	CASSRRASDTDTQYF
TRBV29-1	TRBD1	15	TRBJ1-2	.	TGCAGCGTTGCCGGACAGGGGCGGAGGGGATATGGCTACACCTTC	CSVAGQGRRGYGYTF
TRBV30	TRBD2	13	TRBJ2-1	few	TGTGCCTGGAGGAGTACTAGCGGGAGTCACCCCTTCTTC	CAWRSTSGSHPFF